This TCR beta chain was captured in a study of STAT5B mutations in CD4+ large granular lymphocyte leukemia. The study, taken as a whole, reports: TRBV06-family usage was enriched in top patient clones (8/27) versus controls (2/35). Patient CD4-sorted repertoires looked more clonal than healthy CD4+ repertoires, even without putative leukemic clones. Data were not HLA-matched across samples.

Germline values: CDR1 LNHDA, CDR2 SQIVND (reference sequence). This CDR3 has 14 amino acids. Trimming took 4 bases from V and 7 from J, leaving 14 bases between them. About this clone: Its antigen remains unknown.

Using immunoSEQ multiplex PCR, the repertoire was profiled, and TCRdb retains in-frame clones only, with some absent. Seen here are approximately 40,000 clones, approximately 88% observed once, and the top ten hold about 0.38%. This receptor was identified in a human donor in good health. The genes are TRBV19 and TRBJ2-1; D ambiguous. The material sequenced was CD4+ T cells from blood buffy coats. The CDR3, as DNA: TGTGCCAGTAGTAATACAATCCTGGGGAATGAGCAGTTCTTC. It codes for CASSNTILGNEQFF.